This T cell receptor (beta chain) appears in the sequencing data of a study of blood T cell repertoires in COVID-19. The data were produced by immunoSEQ multiplex PCR, yet TCRdb's version contains in-frame clones alone and is incomplete. The sample holds 150,000 to 200,000 clones, over 75% seen once. The V and J ends lost 2 bases and 3 bases, in that order; junction bases with no gene match: 6. Looked up from germline, CDR1 is SGHNT and CDR2 is YYREEE (reference sequence). The CDR3 has 18 residues. In this sample, this clone turned up once. Sequenced: peripheral blood. The rearrangement uses TRBV5-4 and TRBJ2-2, with 14 nucleotides matching TRBD2. This receptor was taken from a man between 65 and 85 years old with acute or convalescent COVID-19. The CDR3 loop reads CASSFRLAGGPYTGELFF. Written as DNA, the CDR3 is TGTGCCAGCAGCTTTAGACTAGCGGGGGGGCCGTACACCGGGGAGCTGTTTTTT.